The source of this T cell receptor beta chain is a study of blood T cell repertoires in COVID-19. Overall study context: Samples representing acute and convalescent COVID-19 were sourced from the United States, Italy and Spain. Sources were T cells, B-cell-depleted T cells, or PBMCs; the material itself was cDNA or gDNA.

In the original processing: Reference gene primers were amplified, and this amplification served to estimate nucleated cell counts. The protocol was immunoSEQ multiplex PCR, while the TCRdb copy is restricted to in-frame clones and leaves out a portion. V and J calls and clone size are given by that table; D and trimming were obtained from the DNA. In the table there are tens of thousands of clones, around 85% of which are singletons. CDR3 size: 14 residues. Trimming removed 2 bases from V and 9 bases from J, with 14 bases in between. Germline CDR1 and CDR2: MNHNS and SASEGT. Patients at the Seattle site were enrolled during active infection and followed longitudinally.

The sequencing input was peripheral blood. The clonotype originates from a woman of 80 years or more with COVID-19, enrolled during active disease. The J gene is TRBJ2-1, the V gene TRBV6-1, with D possibly being TRBD2 (5 bases). This CDR3 reads CASSESASFGEQFF. As DNA, the CDR3 is TGTGCCAGCAGTGAATCGGCTAGCTTCGGTGAGCAGTTCTTC.